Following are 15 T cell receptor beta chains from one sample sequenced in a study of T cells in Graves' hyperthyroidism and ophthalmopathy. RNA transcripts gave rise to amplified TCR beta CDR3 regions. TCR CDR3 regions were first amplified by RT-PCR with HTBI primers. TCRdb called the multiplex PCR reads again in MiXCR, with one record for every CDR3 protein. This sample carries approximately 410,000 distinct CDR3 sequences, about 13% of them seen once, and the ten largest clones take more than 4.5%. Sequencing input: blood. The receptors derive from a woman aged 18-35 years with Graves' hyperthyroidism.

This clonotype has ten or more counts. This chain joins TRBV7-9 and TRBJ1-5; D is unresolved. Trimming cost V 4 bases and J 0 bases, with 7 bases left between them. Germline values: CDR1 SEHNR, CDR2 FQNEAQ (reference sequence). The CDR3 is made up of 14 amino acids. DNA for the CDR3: TGTGCCAGCAGCTCGACATCTAGCAATCAGCCCCAGCATTTT. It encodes CASSSTSSNQPQHF.

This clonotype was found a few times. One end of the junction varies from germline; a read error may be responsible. CDR3 DNA sequence: TGTGCCGGCAGCCCAGGGACAGGGAACATGAACACTGAAGCTTTCTTT. Amino acid sequence: CAGSPGTGNMNTEAFF. The V and J genes are TRBV7-9 and TRBJ1-1; TRBD1 matches at 9 bases. Germline-derived CDR1 and CDR2 are SEHNR and FQNEAQ (reference sequence). This CDR3 is built from 16 residues. Looking up the rest from reference TRBV7-9 and TRBJ1-1 gives the full variable domain: DTGVSQNPRHKITKRGQNVTFRCDPISEHNRLYWYRQTLGQGPEFLTYFQNEAQLEKSRLLSDRFSAERPKGSFSTLEIQRTEQGDSAMYLCAGSPGTGNMNTEAFFGQGTRLTVV.

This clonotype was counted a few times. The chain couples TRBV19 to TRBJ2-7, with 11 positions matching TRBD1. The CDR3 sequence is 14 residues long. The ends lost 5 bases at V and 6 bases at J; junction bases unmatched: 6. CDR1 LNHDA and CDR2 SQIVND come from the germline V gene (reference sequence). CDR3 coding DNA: TGTGCCAGTAGTTTCCTGGACAGGGGGCGCGAGCAGTACTTC. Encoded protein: CASSFLDRGREQYF.

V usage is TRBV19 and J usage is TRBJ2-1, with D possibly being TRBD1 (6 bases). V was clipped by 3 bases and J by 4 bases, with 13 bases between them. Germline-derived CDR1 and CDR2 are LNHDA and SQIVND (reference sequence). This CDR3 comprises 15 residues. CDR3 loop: CASSIGRGQYNEQFF. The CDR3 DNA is TGTGCCAGTAGTATTGGCAGGGGACAATACAATGAGCAGTTCTTC.

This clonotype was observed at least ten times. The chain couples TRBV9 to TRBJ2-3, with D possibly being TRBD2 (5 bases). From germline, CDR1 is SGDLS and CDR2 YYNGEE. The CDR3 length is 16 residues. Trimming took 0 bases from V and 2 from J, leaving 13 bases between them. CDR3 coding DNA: TGTGCCAGCAGCGTAGGATCAGGACTCTTCACAGATACGCAGTATTTT. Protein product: CASSVGSGLFTDTQYF. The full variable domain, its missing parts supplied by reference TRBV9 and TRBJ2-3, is DSGVTQTPKHLITATGQRVTLRCSPRSGDLSVYWYQQSLDQGLQFLIQYYNGEERAKGNILERFSAQQFPDLHSELNLSSLELGDSALYFCASSVGSGLFTDTQYFGPGTRLTVL.

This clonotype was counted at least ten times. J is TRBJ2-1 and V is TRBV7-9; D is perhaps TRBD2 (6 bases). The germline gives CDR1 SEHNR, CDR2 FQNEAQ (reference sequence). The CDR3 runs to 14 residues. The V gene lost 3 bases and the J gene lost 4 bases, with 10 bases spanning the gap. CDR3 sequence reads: CASSFLAVYNEQFF. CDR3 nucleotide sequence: TGTGCCAGCAGCTTCTTAGCGGTGTACAATGAGCAGTTCTTC.

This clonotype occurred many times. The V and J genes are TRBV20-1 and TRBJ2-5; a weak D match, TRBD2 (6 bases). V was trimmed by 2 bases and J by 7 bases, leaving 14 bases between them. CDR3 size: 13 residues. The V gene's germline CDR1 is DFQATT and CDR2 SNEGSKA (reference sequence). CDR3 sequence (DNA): TGCAGTGCTAGAAACGCGGGAAGGGGGACCCAGTACTTC. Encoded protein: CSARNAGRGTQYF.

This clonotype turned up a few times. Here the CDR3 DNA reads TGTGCCAGCAACCTAGTCAGGGGATTTTCCTATGGCTACACCTTC. This sequence encodes CASNLVRGFSYGYTF. The V gene is TRBV7-2, the J gene TRBJ1-2, with D maybe TRBD1 (6 bases). This CDR3 has 15 amino acids. Germline V gene data show CDR1 as SGHTA and CDR2 as FQGNSA. The V and J ends lost 7 bases and 4 bases respectively, with 19 bases between them.

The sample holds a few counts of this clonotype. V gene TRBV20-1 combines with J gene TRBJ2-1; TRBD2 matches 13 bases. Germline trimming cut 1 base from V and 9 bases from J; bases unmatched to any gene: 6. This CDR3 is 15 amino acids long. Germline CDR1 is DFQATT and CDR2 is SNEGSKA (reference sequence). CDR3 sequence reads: CSARGGTSGTLEQFF. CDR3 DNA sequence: TGCAGTGCTAGAGGGGGGACTAGCGGGACCCTTGAGCAGTTCTTC.

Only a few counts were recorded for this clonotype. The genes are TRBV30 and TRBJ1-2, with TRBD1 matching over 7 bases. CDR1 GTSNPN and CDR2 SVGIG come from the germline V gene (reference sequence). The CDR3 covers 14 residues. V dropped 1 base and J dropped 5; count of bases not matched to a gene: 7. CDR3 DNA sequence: TGTGCCTGGAGTGGGGGACAGAGAGTTTATGGCTACACCTTC. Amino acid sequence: CAWSGGQRVYGYTF.

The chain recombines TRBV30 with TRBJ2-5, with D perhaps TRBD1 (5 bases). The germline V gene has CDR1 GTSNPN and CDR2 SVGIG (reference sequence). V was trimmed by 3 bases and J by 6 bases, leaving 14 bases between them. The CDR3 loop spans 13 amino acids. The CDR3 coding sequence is TGTGCCTGGAGCTACCAGGGAATACAGACCCAGTACTTC. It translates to CAWSYQGIQTQYF.

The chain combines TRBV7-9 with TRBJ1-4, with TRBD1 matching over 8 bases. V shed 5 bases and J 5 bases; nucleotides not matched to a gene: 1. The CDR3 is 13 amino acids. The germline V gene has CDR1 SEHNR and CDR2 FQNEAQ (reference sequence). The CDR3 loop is CASSRQGNEKLFF. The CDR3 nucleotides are TGTGCCAGCAGCCGACAGGGGAATGAAAAACTGTTTTTT.

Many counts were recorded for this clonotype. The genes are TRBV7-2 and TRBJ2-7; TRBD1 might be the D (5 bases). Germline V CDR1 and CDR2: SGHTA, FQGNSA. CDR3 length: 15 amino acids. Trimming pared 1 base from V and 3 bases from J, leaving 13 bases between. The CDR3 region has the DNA TGTGCCAGCAGCTTAGAGAGTCAGGGTGGCTACGAGCAGTACTTC. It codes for CASSLESQGGYEQYF.

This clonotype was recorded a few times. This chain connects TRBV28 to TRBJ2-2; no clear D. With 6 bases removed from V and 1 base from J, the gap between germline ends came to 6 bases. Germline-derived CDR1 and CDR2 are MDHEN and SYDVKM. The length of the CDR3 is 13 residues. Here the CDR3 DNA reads TGTGCCAGCAGACGACAGAACACCGGGGAGCTGTTTTTT. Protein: CASRRQNTGELFF.

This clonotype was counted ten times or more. CDR3 DNA: TGTGCCAGCAGCTCCGCGTTACTGGCCTACAATGAGCAGTTCTTC. Translation gives CASSSALLAYNEQFF. The chain joins TRBV5-4 to TRBJ2-1; D remains ambiguous. CDR1 SGHNT and CDR2 YYREEE come from the germline V gene (reference sequence). The CDR3 loop spans 15 amino acids. Trimming removed 3 bases from V and 2 bases from J, with 12 bases in between.